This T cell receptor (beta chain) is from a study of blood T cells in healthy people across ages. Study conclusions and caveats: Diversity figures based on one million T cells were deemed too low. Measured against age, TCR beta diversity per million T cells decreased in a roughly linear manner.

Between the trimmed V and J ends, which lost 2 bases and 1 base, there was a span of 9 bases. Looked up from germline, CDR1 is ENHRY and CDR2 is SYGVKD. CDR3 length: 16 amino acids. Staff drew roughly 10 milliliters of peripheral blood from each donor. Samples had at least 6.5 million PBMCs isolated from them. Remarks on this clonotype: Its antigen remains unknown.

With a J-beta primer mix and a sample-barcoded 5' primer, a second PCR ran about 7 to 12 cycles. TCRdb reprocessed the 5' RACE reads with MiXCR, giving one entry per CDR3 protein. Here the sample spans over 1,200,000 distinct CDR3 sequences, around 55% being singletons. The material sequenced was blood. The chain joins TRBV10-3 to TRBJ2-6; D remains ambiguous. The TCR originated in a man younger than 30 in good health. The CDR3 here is CAISEDAKSGANVLTF. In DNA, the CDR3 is TGTGCCATCAGTGAGGACGCCAAATCTGGGGCCAACGTCCTGACTTTC.